These 8 T cell receptor beta chains originate from one sample sequenced in a study of blood T cells in healthy people across ages (dated by TCRdb to about 2015). The library came from 5' RACE. The instrument given in TCRdb is Illumina HiSeq 2500. The second PCR ran for roughly 7 to 12 cycles and used a J-beta primer mix along with a sample-barcoded 5' primer. The public reads were reprocessed in TCRdb via fastp at Q25 and MiXCR, keeping in-frame beta chains. Rows matching on CDR3 protein sequence are summarized as one entry with the most common DNA and genes. This sample holds about 1,500,000 distinct CDR3 sequences; roughly 28% were observed only once. The ten largest clones take up 7.7% of the sample. The specimen was blood. These TCRs come from a woman under 40 in good health.

Many counts were recorded for this clonotype. This chain uses TRBV5-1 with TRBJ2-1, with 8 bases that match TRBD2. V gave up 4 bases and J gave up 8 bases; unmatched junction bases: 11. This CDR3 spans 15 amino acids. In germline, CDR1 is SGHRS, CDR2 YFSETQ. The chain's CDR3 is CASSATGGGIDEQFF. CDR3 bases: TGCGCCAGCAGCGCTACTGGCGGGGGGATCGATGAGCAGTTCTTC.

To note about this clonotype: A read error is possible here, since a much larger clone lies one base away. This chain connects TRBV7-9 to TRBJ2-5; D not certain. The CDR3 is made up of 13 amino acids. CDR1 and CDR2 from the germline V gene are SEHNR and FQNEAQ (reference sequence). In DNA, the CDR3 is TGTTCCAGCAGCTTAGATCCCCTAGAGACCCAGTACTTC. The encoded protein is CSSSLDPLETQYF. The whole variable domain, remainder taken from reference TRBV7-9 and TRBJ2-5, is DTGVSQNPRHKITKRGQNVTFRCDPISEHNRLYWYRQTLGQGPEFLTYFQNEAQLEKSRLLSDRFSAERPKGSFSTLEIQRTEQGDSAMYLCSSSLDPLETQYFGPGTRLLVL.

This clonotype was recorded only once. A junction end diverges from the germline sequence, so it may reflect a read error. The V call is TRBV6-5, the J call TRBJ2-2; no clear D. This CDR3 region has 15 residues. Looked up from germline, CDR1 is MNHEY and CDR2 is SVGAGI. CDR3 nucleotide sequence: TGTGTCAGCAGTTCAATGGGAAGAAGGGCCGGGGAGCTGTTTTTT. This encodes CVSSSMGRRAGELFF.

The V and J genes are TRBV29-1 and TRBJ1-2, with 7 bases lining up with TRBD1. The ends lost 5 bases at V and 5 bases at J; junction bases unmatched: 2. The CDR3 has 11 residues. Germline CDR1 reads SQVTM; CDR2 reads ANQGSEA. The CDR3 coding sequence is TGCAGCGTTCTACAGGGGTATGGCTACACCTTC. The encoded protein is CSVLQGYGYTF.

This clonotype has only a few counts. The rearrangement joins TRBV20-1 to TRBJ1-4, with D perhaps TRBD1 (5 bases). In germline, CDR1 is DFQATT, CDR2 SNEGSKA (reference sequence). This CDR3 is 17 amino acids long. Trimming took 2 bases from V and 2 from J, leaving 18 bases between them. Here the CDR3 DNA reads TGCAGTGCTAGACCCCGACAGCCGAGCCCGACTAATGAAAAACTGTTTTTT. This encodes CSARPRQPSPTNEKLFF.

The chain has TRBV7-9 and TRBJ2-1; D gene unclear. The CDR3 has 15 residues. CDR1 is SEHNR, CDR2 FQNEAQ, per germline (reference sequence). Trimming removed 1 base from V and 8 bases from J, with 15 bases in between. CDR3 coding DNA: TGTGCCAGCAGCTTAGGAGGTAGGCCTGGGGATGAGCAGTTCTTC. This translates into CASSLGGRPGDEQFF.

This clonotype was recorded many times. The chain couples TRBV6-2 or TRBV6-3 to TRBJ2-4, with D hard to call. Trimming pared 0 bases from V and 9 bases from J, leaving 9 bases between. Germline loops: CDR1 MNHEY, CDR2 SVGEGT. The CDR3 is 13 amino acids. CDR3 nucleotide sequence: TGTGCCAGCAGTTACTCAGCTCCGGGCATTCAGTACTTC. The encoded protein is CASSYSAPGIQYF.

This clonotype was detected only a few times. The V call is TRBV20-1, the J call TRBJ2-5; no firm D call. Germline CDR1 is DFQATT and CDR2 is SNEGSKA (reference sequence). The CDR3 length is 13 residues. Trimming left V 5 bases short and J 0 bases short, with 10 bases between. The DNA of the CDR3 is TGCAGTGCTGCAGTCTCGTACCAAGAGACCCAGTACTTC. It codes for CSAAVSYQETQYF.